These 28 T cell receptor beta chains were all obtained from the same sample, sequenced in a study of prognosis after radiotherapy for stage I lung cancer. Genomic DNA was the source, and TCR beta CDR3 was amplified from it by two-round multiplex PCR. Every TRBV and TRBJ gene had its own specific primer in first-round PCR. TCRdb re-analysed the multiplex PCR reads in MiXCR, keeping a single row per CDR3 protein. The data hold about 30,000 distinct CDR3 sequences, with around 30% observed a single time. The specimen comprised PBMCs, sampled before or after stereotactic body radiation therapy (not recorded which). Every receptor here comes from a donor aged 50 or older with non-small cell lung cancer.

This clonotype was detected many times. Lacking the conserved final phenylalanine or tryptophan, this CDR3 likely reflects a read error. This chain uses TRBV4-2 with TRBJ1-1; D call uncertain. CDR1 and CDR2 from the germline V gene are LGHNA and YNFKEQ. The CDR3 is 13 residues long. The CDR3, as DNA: TGTGCCAGCAGCCAAGGGCTGTACACAGAAGCTTTCCTT. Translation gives CASSQGLYTEAFL.

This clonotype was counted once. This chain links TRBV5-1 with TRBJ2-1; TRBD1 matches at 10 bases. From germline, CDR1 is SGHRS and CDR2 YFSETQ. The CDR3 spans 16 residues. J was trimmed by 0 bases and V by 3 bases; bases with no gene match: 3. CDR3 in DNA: TGCGCCAGCAGCTCGGGACAGGGGTACTCCTACAATGAGCAGTTCTTC. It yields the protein CASSSGQGYSYNEQFF.

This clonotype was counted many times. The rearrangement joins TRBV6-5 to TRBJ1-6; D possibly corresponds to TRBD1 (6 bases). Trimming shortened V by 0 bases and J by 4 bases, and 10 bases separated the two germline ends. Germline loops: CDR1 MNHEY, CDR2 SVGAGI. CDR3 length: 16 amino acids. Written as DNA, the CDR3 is TGTGCCAGCAGTTACTCAGCCGGACAGTATAATTCACCCCTCCACTTT. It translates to CASSYSAGQYNSPLHF.

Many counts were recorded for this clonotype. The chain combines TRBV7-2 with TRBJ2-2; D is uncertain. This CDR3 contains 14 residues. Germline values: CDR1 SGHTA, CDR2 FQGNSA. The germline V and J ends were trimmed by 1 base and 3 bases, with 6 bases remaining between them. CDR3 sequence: CASSLGQYTGELFF. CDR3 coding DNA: TGTGCCAGCAGCTTAGGCCAGTACACCGGGGAGCTGTTTTTT.

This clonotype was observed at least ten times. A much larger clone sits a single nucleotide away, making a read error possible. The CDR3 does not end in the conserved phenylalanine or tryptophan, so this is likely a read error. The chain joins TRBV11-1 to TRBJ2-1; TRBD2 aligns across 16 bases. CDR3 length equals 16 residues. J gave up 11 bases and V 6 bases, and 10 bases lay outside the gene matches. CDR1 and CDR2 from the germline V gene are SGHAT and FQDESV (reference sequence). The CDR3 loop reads CASSGTSGRGTHKQFL. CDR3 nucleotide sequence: TGTGCCAGCAGTGGGACTAGCGGGAGGGGTACCCATAAGCAGTTCCTC.

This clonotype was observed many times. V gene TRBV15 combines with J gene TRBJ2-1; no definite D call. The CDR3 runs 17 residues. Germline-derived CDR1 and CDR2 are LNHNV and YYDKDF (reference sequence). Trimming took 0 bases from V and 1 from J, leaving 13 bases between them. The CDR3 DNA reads TGTGCCACCAGCAGAGATCAGGACCGTTATTCCTACAATGAGCAGTTCTTC. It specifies CATSRDQDRYSYNEQFF.

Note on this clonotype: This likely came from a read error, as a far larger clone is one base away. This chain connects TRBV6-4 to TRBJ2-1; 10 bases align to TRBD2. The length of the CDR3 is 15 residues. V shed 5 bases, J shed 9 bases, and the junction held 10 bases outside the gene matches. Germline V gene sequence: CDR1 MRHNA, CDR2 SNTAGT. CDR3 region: CASSCALAGAAEQFF. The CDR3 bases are TGTGCCAGCAGTTGTGCCCTAGCGGGAGCCGCTGAGCAGTTCTTC.

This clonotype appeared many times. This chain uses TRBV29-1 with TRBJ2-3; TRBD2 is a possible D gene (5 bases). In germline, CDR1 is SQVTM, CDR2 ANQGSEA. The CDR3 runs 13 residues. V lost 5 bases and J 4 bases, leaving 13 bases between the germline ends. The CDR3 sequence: CSVMVGVSDTQYF. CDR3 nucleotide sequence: TGCAGCGTTATGGTGGGAGTATCAGATACGCAGTATTTT.

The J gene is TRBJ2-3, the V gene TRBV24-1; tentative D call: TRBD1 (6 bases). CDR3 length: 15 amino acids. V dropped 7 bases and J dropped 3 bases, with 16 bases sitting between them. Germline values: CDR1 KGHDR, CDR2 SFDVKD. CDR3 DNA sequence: TGTGCCACCAGCGCAGGCACAGGGCCTACAGATACGCAGTATTTT. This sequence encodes CATSAGTGPTDTQYF.

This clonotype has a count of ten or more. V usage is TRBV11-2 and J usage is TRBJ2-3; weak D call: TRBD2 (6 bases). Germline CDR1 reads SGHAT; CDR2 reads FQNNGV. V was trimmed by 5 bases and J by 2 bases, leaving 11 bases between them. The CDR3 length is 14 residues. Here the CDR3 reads CASSPGLPTDTQYF. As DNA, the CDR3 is TGTGCCAGCAGCCCGGGACTTCCCACAGATACGCAGTATTTT.

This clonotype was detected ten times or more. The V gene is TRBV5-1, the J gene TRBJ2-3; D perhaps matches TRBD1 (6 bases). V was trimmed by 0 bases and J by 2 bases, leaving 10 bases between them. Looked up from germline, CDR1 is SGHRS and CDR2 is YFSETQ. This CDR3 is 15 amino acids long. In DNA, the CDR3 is TGCGCCAGCAGCTTGGGGGGGCGCGACACAGATACGCAGTATTTT. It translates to CASSLGGRDTDTQYF.

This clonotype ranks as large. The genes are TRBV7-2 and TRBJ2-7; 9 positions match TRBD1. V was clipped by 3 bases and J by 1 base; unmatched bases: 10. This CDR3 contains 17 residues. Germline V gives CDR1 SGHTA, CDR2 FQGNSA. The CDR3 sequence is CASSFELGTGNSYEQYF. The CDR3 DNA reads TGTGCCAGCAGCTTTGAACTCGGGACAGGGAATTCCTACGAGCAGTACTTC.

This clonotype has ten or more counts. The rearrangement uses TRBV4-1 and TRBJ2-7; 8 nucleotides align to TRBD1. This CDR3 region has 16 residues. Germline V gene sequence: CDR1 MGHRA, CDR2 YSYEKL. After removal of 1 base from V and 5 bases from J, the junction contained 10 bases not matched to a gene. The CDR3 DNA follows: TGCGCCAGCAGCCAAGGGGTGACAGGGGTTTCCGACGAGCAGTACTTC. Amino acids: CASSQGVTGVSDEQYF.

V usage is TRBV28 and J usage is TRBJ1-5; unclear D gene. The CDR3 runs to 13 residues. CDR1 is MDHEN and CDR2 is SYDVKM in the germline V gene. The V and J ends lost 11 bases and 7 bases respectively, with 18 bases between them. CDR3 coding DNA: TGTGCCCTCCTCCCGGGTGGCGTGCAGCCCCAGCATTTT. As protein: CALLPGGVQPQHF.

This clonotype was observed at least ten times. The DNA of the CDR3 is TGCAGTGCTATGGACTGGAGCGGTTACGAGCAGTACTTC. It encodes CSAMDWSGYEQYF. The chain couples TRBV20-1 to TRBJ2-7, with a possible D match to TRBD2 (5 bases). The germline gives CDR1 DFQATT, CDR2 SNEGSKA (reference sequence). V shed 4 bases and J shed 4 bases, with 14 bases lying between them. The CDR3 is 13 residues long.

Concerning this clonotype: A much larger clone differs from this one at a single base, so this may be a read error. The CDR3 region is CSVEGGSGFNLNEQLF. In DNA, the CDR3 is TGCAGCGTTGAGGGCGGGAGCGGGTTCAATCTCAATGAGCAGCTCTTC. The J gene is TRBJ2-1, the V gene TRBV29-1; 7 bases fit TRBD2. CDR1 is SQVTM, CDR2 ANQGSEA, per germline. The CDR3 is 16 residues long.

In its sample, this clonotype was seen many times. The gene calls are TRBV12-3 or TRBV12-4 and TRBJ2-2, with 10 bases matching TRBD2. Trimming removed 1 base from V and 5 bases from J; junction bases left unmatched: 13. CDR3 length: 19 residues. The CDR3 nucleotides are TGTGCCAGCAGTTTAGTGGGGATGATATTGACTAGCGGGACCGGGGAGCTGTTTTTT. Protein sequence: CASSLVGMILTSGTGELFF.

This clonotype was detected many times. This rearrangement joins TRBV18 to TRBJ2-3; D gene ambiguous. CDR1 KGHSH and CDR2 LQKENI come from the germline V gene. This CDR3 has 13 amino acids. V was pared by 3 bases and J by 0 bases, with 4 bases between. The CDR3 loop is CASSPDSTDTQYF. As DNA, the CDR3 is TGTGCCAGCTCACCGGACAGCACAGATACGCAGTATTTT. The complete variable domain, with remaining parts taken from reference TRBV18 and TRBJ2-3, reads NAGVMQNPRHLVRRRGQEARLRCSPMKGHSHVYWYRQLPEEGLKFMVYLQKENIIDESGMPKERFSAEFPKEGPSILRIQQVVRGDSAAYFCASSPDSTDTQYFGPGTRLTVL.

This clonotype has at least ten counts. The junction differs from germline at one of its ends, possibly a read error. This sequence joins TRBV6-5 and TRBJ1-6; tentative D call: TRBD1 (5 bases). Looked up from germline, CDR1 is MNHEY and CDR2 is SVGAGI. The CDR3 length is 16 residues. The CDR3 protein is CASRYSLVGVESPLHF. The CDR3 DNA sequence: TGTGCCAGCAGATACTCCCTGGTAGGGGTGGAGTCACCCCTCCACTTT.

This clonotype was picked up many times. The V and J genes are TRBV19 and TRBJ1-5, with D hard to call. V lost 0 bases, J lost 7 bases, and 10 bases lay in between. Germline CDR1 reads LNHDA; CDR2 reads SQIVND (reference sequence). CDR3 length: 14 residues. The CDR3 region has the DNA TGTGCCAGTAGTATAGACACACTCGGACAGCCCCAGCATTTT. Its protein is CASSIDTLGQPQHF.

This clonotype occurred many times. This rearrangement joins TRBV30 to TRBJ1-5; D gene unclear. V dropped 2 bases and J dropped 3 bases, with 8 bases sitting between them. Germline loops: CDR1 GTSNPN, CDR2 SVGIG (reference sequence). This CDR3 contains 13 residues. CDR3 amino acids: CAWSLEDNQPQHF. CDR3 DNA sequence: TGTGCCTGGAGTCTCGAGGACAATCAGCCCCAGCATTTT.

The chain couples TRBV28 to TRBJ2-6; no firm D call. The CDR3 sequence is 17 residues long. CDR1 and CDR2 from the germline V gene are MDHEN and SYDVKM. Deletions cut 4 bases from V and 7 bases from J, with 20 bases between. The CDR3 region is CASSSPSARVGANVLTF. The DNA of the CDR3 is TGTGCCAGCAGTTCACCCTCGGCACGGGTCGGTGCCAACGTCCTGACTTTC. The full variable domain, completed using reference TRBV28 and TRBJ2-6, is DVKVTQSSRYLVKRTGEKVFLECVQDMDHENMFWYRQDPGLGLRLIYFSYDVKMKEKGDIPEGYSVSREKKERFSLILESASTNQTSMYLCASSSPSARVGANVLTFGAGSRLTVL.

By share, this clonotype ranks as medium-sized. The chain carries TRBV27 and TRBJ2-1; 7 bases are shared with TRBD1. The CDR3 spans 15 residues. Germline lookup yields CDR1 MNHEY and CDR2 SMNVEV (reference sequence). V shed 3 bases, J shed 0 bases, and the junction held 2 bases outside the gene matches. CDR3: CASSFRDSSYNEQFF. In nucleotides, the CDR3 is TGTGCCAGCAGTTTCCGGGACAGCTCCTACAATGAGCAGTTCTTC.

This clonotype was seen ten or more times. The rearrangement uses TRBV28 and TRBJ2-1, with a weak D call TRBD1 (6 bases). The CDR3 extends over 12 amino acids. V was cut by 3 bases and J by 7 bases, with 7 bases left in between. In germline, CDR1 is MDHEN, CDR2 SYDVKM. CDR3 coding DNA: TGTGCCAGCAGTTTTCAGGGGAATGAGCAGTTCTTC. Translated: CASSFQGNEQFF.

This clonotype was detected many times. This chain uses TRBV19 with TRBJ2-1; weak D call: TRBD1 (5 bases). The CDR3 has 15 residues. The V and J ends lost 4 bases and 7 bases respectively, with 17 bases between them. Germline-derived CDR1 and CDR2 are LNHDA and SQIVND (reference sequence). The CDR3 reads CASSTFRGARNEQFF. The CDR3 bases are TGTGCCAGTAGTACCTTTAGGGGCGCAAGGAATGAGCAGTTCTTC.

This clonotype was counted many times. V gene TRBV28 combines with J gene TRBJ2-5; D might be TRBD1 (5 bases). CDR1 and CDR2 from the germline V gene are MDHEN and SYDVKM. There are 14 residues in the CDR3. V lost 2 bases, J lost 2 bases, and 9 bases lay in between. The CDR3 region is CASSLRSGQETQYF. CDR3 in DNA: TGTGCCAGCAGTTTACGGTCAGGGCAAGAGACCCAGTACTTC.

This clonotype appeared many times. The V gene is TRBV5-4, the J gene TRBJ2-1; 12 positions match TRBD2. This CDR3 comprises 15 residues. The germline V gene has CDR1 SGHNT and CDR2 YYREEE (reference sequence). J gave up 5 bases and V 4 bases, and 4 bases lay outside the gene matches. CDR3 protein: CASSRTSGKNNEQFF. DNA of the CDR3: TGTGCCAGCAGCCGGACTAGCGGGAAAAACAATGAGCAGTTCTTC.

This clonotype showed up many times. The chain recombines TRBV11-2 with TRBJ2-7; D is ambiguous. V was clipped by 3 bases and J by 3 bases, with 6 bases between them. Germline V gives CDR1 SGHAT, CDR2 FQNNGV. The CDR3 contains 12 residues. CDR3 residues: CASSFNNYEQYF. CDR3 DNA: TGTGCCAGCAGCTTTAATAACTACGAGCAGTACTTC.